One and the same sample provided the 8 T cell receptor beta chains below, sequenced in a study of T cell repertoires in cytomegalovirus infection. Using its own MiXCR run on the reads, TCRdb lists one record per CDR3 protein. The data show some 900,000 distinct CDR3 sequences, approximately 29% seen once. Their recognized antigens are unknown. The sample in question was cultured CD8+ T cells from PBMCs, obtained from culture after CMV antigen stimulation. The receptors originated from a human donor in good health (CMV status not recorded). Some clones in this sample may be carry-over from other donors' samples.

This clonotype was counted only a few times. The chain recombines TRBV4-2 with TRBJ1-1, with 7 bases identical to TRBD1. V shed 0 bases and J 0 bases; nucleotides not matched to a gene: 7. Germline assignment: CDR1 LGHNA and CDR2 YNFKEQ. The CDR3 spans 17 residues. The CDR3 loop reads CASSQDHQGVMNTEAFF. Here the CDR3 DNA reads TGTGCCAGCAGCCAAGATCACCAGGGGGTAATGAACACTGAAGCTTTCTTT.

Note on this clonotype: A much larger clone sits a single nucleotide away, making a read error possible. J is TRBJ1-1 and V is TRBV7-2, with D unclear. The V and J ends lost 6 bases and 5 bases respectively, with 16 bases between them. The CDR3 has 14 residues. Germline V gene data show CDR1 as SGHTA and CDR2 as FQGNSA. In DNA, the CDR3 is TGTGCCAGCAGTTATCTTAGGGCGGTAACTGAAGCTTTCTTT. It translates to CASSYLRAVTEAFF.

This clonotype has at least ten counts. The V gene is TRBV7-2, the J gene TRBJ2-1; maybe TRBD1 (7 bases). Trimming removed 2 bases from V and 7 bases from J, with 15 bases in between. The CDR3 has 15 amino acids. Germline values: CDR1 SGHTA, CDR2 FQGNSA. The DNA of the CDR3 is TGTGCCAGCAGCTTACAGGGGGGCGCGTTGAATGAGCAGTTCTTC. Its translation is CASSLQGGALNEQFF.

This clonotype was found a few times. This chain uses TRBV6-5 with TRBJ2-1; TRBD1 is a possible D gene (7 bases). Germline-derived CDR1 and CDR2 are MNHEY and SVGAGI. The CDR3 extends over 17 amino acids. V lost 2 bases to trimming and J lost 3 bases, with 17 bases between them. CDR3 in DNA: TGTGCCAGCAGTTACCCTGACAGGGAGGCCCTCTACAATGAGCAGTTCTTC. It encodes CASSYPDREALYNEQFF.

This sequence joins TRBV24-1 and TRBJ2-3, with D perhaps matching TRBD2 (6 bases). The germline V gene has CDR1 KGHDR and CDR2 SFDVKD. The germline V and J ends were trimmed by 3 bases and 4 bases, with 13 bases remaining between them. This CDR3 is 15 amino acids long. CDR3 in DNA: TGTGCCACCAGTGATATACGACTAGGGGCAGATACGCAGTATTTT. Its translation is CATSDIRLGADTQYF.

V is TRBV7-8 and J is TRBJ2-5; D is perhaps TRBD1 (6 bases). Germline values: CDR1 SGHVS, CDR2 FQNEAQ. V was cut by 4 bases and J by 5 bases, with 14 bases left in between. The CDR3 spans 14 residues. The CDR3 sequence: CASSSSTGGETQYF. CDR3 DNA: TGTGCCAGCAGCTCCAGCACTGGGGGCGAGACCCAGTACTTC.

At least ten counts were recorded for this clonotype. V usage is TRBV7-9 and J usage is TRBJ1-1; TRBD1 might be the D (6 bases). The CDR3 consists of 17 residues. The germline V gene has CDR1 SEHNR and CDR2 FQNEAQ (reference sequence). Trimming shortened V by 7 bases and J by 0 bases, and 21 bases separated the two germline ends. The CDR3: CASTPTRDTFLNTEAFF. For the CDR3, the DNA is TGTGCCAGCACCCCAACCCGGGACACTTTTTTGAACACTGAAGCTTTCTTT.

The chain couples TRBV27 to TRBJ2-7, with D perhaps TRBD1 (6 bases). Germline loops: CDR1 MNHEY, CDR2 SMNVEV (reference sequence). The V and J ends lost 3 bases and 2 bases respectively, with 11 bases between them. The CDR3 is 14 residues long. The CDR3, as DNA: TGTGCCAGCAGTTTGGCCAGGGGCCCCTACGAGCAGTACTTC. Its translation: CASSLARGPYEQYF.